This T cell receptor (beta chain) appears in the sequencing data of a study of T cells in Graves' hyperthyroidism and ophthalmopathy. From germline, CDR1 is SGHVS and CDR2 FQNEAQ. The CDR3 contains 15 residues. V lost 2 bases and J lost 3; bases outside the gene matches: 6. At least ten counts were recorded for this clonotype. Its antigen is not identified. TCR beta CDR3 regions were amplified from RNA transcripts. With the HTBI primer set, the TCR CDR3 went through a first round of RT-PCR. TCRdb passed the multiplex PCR reads through MiXCR, listing each CDR3 protein once. The sample consists of fewer than 500,000 distinct CDR3 sequences, roughly 13% of them appearing once. General study results and limits: Blood also held most thyroid clonotypes expanded beyond 0.001.

What was sequenced was blood. The source of this sequence is a man younger than 45 with Graves' hyperthyroidism that later progressed to Graves' ophthalmopathy. The genes are TRBV7-8 and TRBJ2-7, with 8 nucleotides matching TRBD2. This CDR3 is CASSLTGGDFYEQYF. DNA of the CDR3: TGTGCCAGCAGCTTAACGGGGGGGGACTTCTACGAGCAGTACTTC.